This T cell receptor (beta chain) was sequenced for a study of siplizumab effects on memory and regulatory T cells. About this clone: Antigen: not known. Additional DNA sequences in this sample encode the identical CDR3.

General study results and limits: Among alloreactive clones, only a minor fraction mapped to unstimulated subsets. The suppressive capacity of proliferating Tregs from siplizumab cultures remained unconfirmed. Roughly 75-95% of proliferating clones (CD4+ or CD8+) could not be assigned a naive or memory phenotype. Naive T cells appeared more varied than memory cells and looked like key alloresponse contributors.

Clones were sequenced by immunoSEQ multiplex PCR, and TCRdb holds only the in-frame ones, with some missing. This sample has fewer than 130,000 clones, with over 85% found just once. The CDR3 spans 15 residues. V shed 3 bases and J 5 bases; nucleotides not matched to a gene: 2. CDR1 and CDR2 (germline): KGHSH, LQKENI. The V call is TRBV18, the J call TRBJ2-5, with 14 bases aligning to TRBD2. This receptor was identified in a human donor in good health. Input material: CD4+ T cells sorted from blood. Written as DNA, the CDR3 is TGTGCCAGCTCACCCGGACTAGCGGGAGGTGAGACCCAGTACTTC. Translation: CASSPGLAGGETQYF.